This TCR beta chain was observed in a study of response to subunit inactivated influenza vaccine. Germline V gene lookup returns CDR1 MDHEN and CDR2 SYDVKM. The CDR3 extends over 16 amino acids. V lost 4 bases to trimming and J lost 4 bases; unmatched junction nucleotides: 13. MiXCR, applied by TCRdb to the RT-PCR reads, yields one record per CDR3 protein. The repertoire includes fewer than 800,000 distinct CDR3 sequences, more than 15% of them detected once, and approximately 10% sits in the top ten. The chain carries TRBV28 and TRBJ2-7, with TRBD1 matching 7 bases. This TCR derives from a man aged 45 to 65 who received an inactivated influenza vaccine. The sequences come from PBMCs from blood, collected approximately 13 days after vaccination. The CDR3 DNA reads TGTGCCAGCAGTTCCCAGTGGACAGGCCGAGGATACGAGCAGTACTTC. Residues: CASSSQWTGRGYEQYF.